A selection of T cell receptor beta chains follows, all from one sample in a study of cytomegalovirus exposure and HLA in healthy donors. Sequenced by immunoSEQ multiplex PCR; TCRdb stores in-frame clones only, minus some. This sample has about 130,000 clones, with roughly four fifths found just once. Sequenced input: PBMCs. The receptors were gathered from a boy aged 5-17 years in good health and CMV-seronegative. Each CDR3 is given with its conserved first and last residue. Each record gives: D gene, clone size, J gene, V gene, CDR3 DNA, CDR3 protein. D genes are given only for firm matches. Where a row states a size, it is once, few, many or the class of an expanded clone; other rows omit it.

. . TRBJ1-2 TRBV4-1 TGCGCCAGCAGCCAACCTACAGGGAAGAGAGGTAATGGCTACACCTTC CASSQPTGKRGNGYTF
TRBD2 . TRBJ2-7 TRBV27 TGTGCCAGCAGTTCCCCCGGCGCTAGCGGACTTGTCGAGCAGTACTTC CASSSPGASGLVEQYF
TRBD1 once TRBJ1-5 TRBV6-1 TGTGCCAGCAGTGTACAGGGGAGGCCGGGCAATCAGCCCCAGCATTTT CASSVQGRPGNQPQHF
. . TRBJ2-7 TRBV5-1 TGCGCCAGCAGCTTGCGAGCGGACTCCTACGAGCAGTACTTC CASSLRADSYEQYF
. . TRBJ2-1 TRBV6-4 TGTGCCAGCAGTGAGGAGCCCGGCGCCCACAATGAGCAGTTCTTC CASSEEPGAHNEQFF
. . TRBJ2-7 TRBV15 TGTGCCACCAGCTCCTACCTTCAGGGTATCTCCTACGAGCAGTACTTC CATSSYLQGISYEQYF
. . TRBJ1-5 TRBV19 TGTGCCAGTAGCCCTCAGGGGTACGGCAATCAGCCCCAGCATTTT CASSPQGYGNQPQHF
TRBD2 . TRBJ2-3 TRBV11-2 TGTGCCAGCAGCTTAGTGCTAGCGGGAGGGAACACGCAGTATTTT CASSLVLAGGNTQYF
. . TRBJ2-5 TRBV6-1 TGTGCCAGCAGTGAAGGGGCCCGAGAATATGAGACCCAGTACTTC CASSEGAREYETQYF
. . TRBJ2-1 TRBV9 TGTGCCAGCAGCGTAGATCCCGGGAACTCCTACAATGAGCAGTTCTTC CASSVDPGNSYNEQFF
. few TRBJ1-1 TRBV6-5 TGTGCCAGCAGTTACGACGGGGGAGGCACTGAAGCTTTCTTT CASSYDGGGTEAFF
. . TRBJ1-1 TRBV5-1 TGCGCCAGCAGCCAAATTTCAGGGAGGATCACTGAAGCTTTCTTT CASSQISGRITEAFF
. . TRBJ2-7 TRBV5-1 TGCGCCAGCAGCTTGGACAGGGTCTACGAGCAGTACTTC CASSLDRVYEQYF
. once TRBJ2-3 TRBV5-1 TGCGCCAGCAGCCCGGACAGATCCACAGATACGCAGTATTTT CASSPDRSTDTQYF
TRBD1 . TRBJ1-2 TRBV5-1 TGCGCCAGCAGCCCCGGACAGGGAGTCAACTATGGCTACACCTTC CASSPGQGVNYGYTF
. . TRBJ1-5 TRBV14 TGTGCCAGCAGCTTAACAGGGACGAGCAATCAGCCCCAGCATTTT CASSLTGTSNQPQHF